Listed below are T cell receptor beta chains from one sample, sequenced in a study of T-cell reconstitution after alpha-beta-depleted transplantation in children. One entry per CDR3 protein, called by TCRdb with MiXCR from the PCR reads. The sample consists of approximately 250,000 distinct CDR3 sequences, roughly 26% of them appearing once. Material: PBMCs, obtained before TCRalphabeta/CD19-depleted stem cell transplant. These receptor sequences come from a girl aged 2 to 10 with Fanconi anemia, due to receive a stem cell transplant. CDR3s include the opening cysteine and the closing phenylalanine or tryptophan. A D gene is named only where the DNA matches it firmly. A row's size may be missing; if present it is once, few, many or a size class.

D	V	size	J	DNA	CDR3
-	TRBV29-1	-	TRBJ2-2	TGCAGCGTTGGTGCGGCCACCGGGGAGCTGTTTTTT	CSVGAATGELFF
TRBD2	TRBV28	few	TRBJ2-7	TGTGCCAGCAGCTACCCGGGACTAGCGGGATACGAGCAGTACTTC	CASSYPGLAGYEQYF
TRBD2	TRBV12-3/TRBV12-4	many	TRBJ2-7	TGTGCCAGCAGTTTAGCCCCGACTAGCGGTCCCTACGAGCAGTACTTC	CASSLAPTSGPYEQYF
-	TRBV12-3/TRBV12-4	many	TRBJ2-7	TGTGCCAGCAGAAGGTCCAGGGCCTACGAGCAGTACTTC	CASRRSRAYEQYF
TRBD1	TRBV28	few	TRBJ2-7	TGTGCCAGCAGTTCCGGGACAGGGTTTTACGAGCAGTACTTC	CASSSGTGFYEQYF
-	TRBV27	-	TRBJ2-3	TGTGCCAGCAGTTTATCCACCCATAATCCTGATACGCAGTATTTT	CASSLSTHNPDTQYF
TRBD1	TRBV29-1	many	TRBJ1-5	TGCAGCGTGGCAACAGGGGGCGATCAGCCCCAGCATTTT	CSVATGGDQPQHF
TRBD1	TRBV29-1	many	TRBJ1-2	TGCAGCGTTGAAACAGGGGGATTAAGCGGCTACACCTTC	CSVETGGLSGYTF
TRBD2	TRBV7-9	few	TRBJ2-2	TGTGCCAGCAGCCCCCCGACTAGCGGGGGAACCGGGGAGCTGTTTTTT	CASSPPTSGGTGELFF
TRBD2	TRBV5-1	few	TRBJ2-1	TGCGCCAGCAGCTTGGTGGGACTAGCGAGCAATGAGCAGTTCTTC	CASSLVGLASNEQFF
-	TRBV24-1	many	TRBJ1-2	TGTGCCACCAGTGACTGGAGGGACGGAGGTATGGGTGGCTACACCTTC	CATSDWRDGGMGGYTF
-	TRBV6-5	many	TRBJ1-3	TGTGCCAGCAGTACTTTACAGGGTTACGGAAACACCATATATTTT	CASSTLQGYGNTIYF
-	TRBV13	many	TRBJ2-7	TGTGCCAGCAGCGCCGGGGACCATGCCTACGAGCAGTACTTC	CASSAGDHAYEQYF
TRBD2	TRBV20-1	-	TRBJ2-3	TGCAGTGCCTTGAGAGGGACTAGCGGAAGCACAGATACGCAGTATTTT	CSALRGTSGSTDTQYF
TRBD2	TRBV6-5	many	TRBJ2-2	TGTGCCAGCAGTTACTCGGAGGGTAGCGGGGGGCCGAACACCGGGGAGCTGTTTTTT	CASSYSEGSGGPNTGELFF
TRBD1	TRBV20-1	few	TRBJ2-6	TGCTGTGCTAGAGACCCGGACAGGGGAGCTGGGGCCAACGTCCTGACTTTC	CCARDPDRGAGANVLTF
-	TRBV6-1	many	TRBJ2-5	TGTGCCAGCAGTCCTCCCGCCAGACTTCAAGAGACCCAGTACTTC	CASSPPARLQETQYF
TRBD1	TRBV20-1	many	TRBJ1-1	TGCAGTGCTCCACAGGGGACCAACACTGAAGCTTTCTTT	CSAPQGTNTEAFF
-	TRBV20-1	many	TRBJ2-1	TGCAGTGCTAGAGATCTGGGTGGGAATGAGCAGTTCTTC	CSARDLGGNEQFF
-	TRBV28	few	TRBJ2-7	TGTGCCAGCAGCCCCCAGACAATTCACCACGAGCAGTACTTC	CASSPQTIHHEQYF
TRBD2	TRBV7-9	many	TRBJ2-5	TGTGCCAGCAGGGCGGGAGTCCAAGAGACCCAGTACTTC	CASRAGVQETQYF
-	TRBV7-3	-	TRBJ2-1	TGTGCCAGCAGCTTAGTTCCGGAAAGCTCCTACAATGAGCAGTTCTTC	CASSLVPESSYNEQFF
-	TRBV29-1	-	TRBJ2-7	TGCAGCGTTGACGCCGGGTACGAGCAGTACTTC	CSVDAGYEQYF
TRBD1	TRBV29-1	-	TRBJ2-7	TGCAGCGTTGAAGTTCCGGGACAGGCGGACTACGAGCAGTACTTC	CSVEVPGQADYEQYF
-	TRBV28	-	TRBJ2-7	TGTGCCAGCCTCTCGGCGGCAGCTTCCTACGAGCAGTACTTC	CASLSAAASYEQYF
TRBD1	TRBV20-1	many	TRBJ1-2	TGCAGTGCGACTGCGTTGGACAGGGGGCGGGTAGGCTACACCTTC	CSATALDRGRVGYTF
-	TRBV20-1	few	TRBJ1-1	TGCAGTGCTAGAGAGTTAAAGGGGGGATACACTGAAGCTTTCTTT	CSARELKGGYTEAFF
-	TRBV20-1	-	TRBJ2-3	TGCAGTGCTAGAGAGTCTAGCTCCGATACGCAGTATTTT	CSARESSSDTQYF
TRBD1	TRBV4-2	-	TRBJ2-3	TGTGCCAGCCGGGACAGGGGTACAGATACGCAGTATTTT	CASRDRGTDTQYF
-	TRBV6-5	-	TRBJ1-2	TGTGCCAGCAGTTACTCGGGACACGACCTGTATGGCTACACCTTC	CASSYSGHDLYGYTF
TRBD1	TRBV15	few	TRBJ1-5	TGTGCCACCAGCAGGGCCGGGACAGGTTACAATCAGCCCCAGCATTTT	CATSRAGTGYNQPQHF
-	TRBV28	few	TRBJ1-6	TGTGCCAGCAGTCCGAATTCCGGGACGGTGAATTCACCCCTCCACTTT	CASSPNSGTVNSPLHF
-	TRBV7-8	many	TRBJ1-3	TGTGCCAGCAGCTTATTGACAGATTCCTACTCTGGAAACACCATATATTTT	CASSLLTDSYSGNTIYF
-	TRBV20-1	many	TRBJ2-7	TGCAGTGCTAGCCGTCCGGGTCTACGATCTGAGCAGTACTTC	CSASRPGLRSEQYF
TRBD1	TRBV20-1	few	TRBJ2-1	TGCACCCCGAGGCAGGGGGCTATTGAGCAGTTCTTC	CTPRQGAIEQFF
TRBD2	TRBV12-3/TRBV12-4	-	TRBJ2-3	TGTGCCATCAGTTTTAAAACTGGTCCTAGCGGGAGGGCCTCAGATACGCAGTATTTT	CAISFKTGPSGRASDTQYF
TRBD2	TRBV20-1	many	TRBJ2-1	TGCAGTGCTTTAGCGGGAGTACCCTACAATGAGCAGTTCTTC	CSALAGVPYNEQFF
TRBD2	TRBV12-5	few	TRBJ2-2	TGTGCTAGTGGTTTGGTTCCATCGGGACTAGCGGCGAGGGGGGAGCTGTTTTTT	CASGLVPSGLAARGELFF
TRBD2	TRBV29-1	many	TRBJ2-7	TGCAGCGTGACTAGCGGGATTGACGAGCAGTACTTC	CSVTSGIDEQYF
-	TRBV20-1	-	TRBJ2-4	TGCAGTGCTATAGGGGGAATACTAGCCAAAAACATTCAGTACTTC	CSAIGGILAKNIQYF
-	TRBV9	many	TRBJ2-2	TGTGCCAGCAGCGTAGAAGGGGACACCGGGGAGCTGTTTTTT	CASSVEGDTGELFF
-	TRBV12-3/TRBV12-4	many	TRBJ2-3	TGTGCCAGCAGGAGAGACAGGTGGACAGATACGCAGTATTTT	CASRRDRWTDTQYF
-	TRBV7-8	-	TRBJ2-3	TGTGCCAGCAGCCCTCAAGATACGCAGTATTTT	CASSPQDTQYF
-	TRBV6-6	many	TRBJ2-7	TGTGCCAGCAGTTACGACTACGAGCAGTACTTC	CASSYDYEQYF
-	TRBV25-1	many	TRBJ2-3	TGTGCCAGCAGTGATCAACAGACAGATACGCAGTATTTT	CASSDQQTDTQYF
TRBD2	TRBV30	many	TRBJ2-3	TGTGCCTGGAGCGGGGGGACAGATACGCAGTATTTT	CAWSGGTDTQYF